A single sample is the source of the 26 T cell receptor beta chains below, sequenced in a study of beta chain features in type 1 diabetes. Expressed TCRB transcripts were sequenced because the isolated RNA had all been reverse transcribed beforehand. The table came from immunoSEQ multiplex PCR; TCRdb's copy has only in-frame clones and leaves some out. The sample records fewer than 200,000 clones, 10% to 15% being singletons. The sample comprised central memory CD4+ T cells from blood. Receptor source: a woman younger than 35 in good health.

The sample holds a few counts of this clone. The chain has TRBV5-4 and TRBJ2-7; TRBD2 might be the D (5 bases). The CDR3 is 14 amino acids. Germline CDR1 SGHNT, CDR2 YYREEE (reference sequence). Trimming pared 1 base from V and 4 bases from J, leaving 12 bases between. The CDR3 DNA is TGTGCCAGCAGCTTGAGTGGACTCACTTACGAGCAGTACTTC. Translating gives CASSLSGLTYEQYF. The full variable domain, completed using reference TRBV5-4 and TRBJ2-7, is ETGVTQSPTHLIKTRGQQVTLRCSSQSGHNTVSWYQQALGQGPQFIFQYYREEENGRGNFPPRFSGLQFPNYSSELNVNALELDDSALYLCASSLSGLTYEQYFGPGTRLTVT.

V gene TRBV7-2 combines with J gene TRBJ2-3; 7 bases agree with TRBD1. CDR3 length: 12 amino acids. CDR1 and CDR2 from the germline V gene are SGHTA and FQGNSA. The junction had 7 bases not matched to a gene; V was cut back by 10 bases and J by 6 bases. The CDR3 protein is CATTKQGDTQYF. DNA of the CDR3: TGTGCCACCACTAAACAGGGGGATACGCAGTATTTT. Variable domain in full (rest from reference TRBV7-2 and TRBJ2-3): GAGVSQSPSNKVTEKGKDVELRCDPISGHTALYWYRQSLGQGLEFLIYFQGNSAPDKSGLPSDRFSAERTGGSVSTLTIQRTQQEDSAVYLCATTKQGDTQYFGPGTRLTVL.

This clone has just a few counts. This chain uses TRBV30 with TRBJ2-3; 15 nucleotides match TRBD2. V gave up 7 bases and J gave up 8 bases; unmatched junction bases: 10. The CDR3 spans 15 residues. CDR1 GTSNPN and CDR2 SVGIG come from the germline V gene (reference sequence). CDR3 sequence reads: CALGLAGGTSATQYF. As DNA, the CDR3 is TGTGCCTTAGGACTAGCGGGAGGGACCTCGGCTACGCAGTATTTT.

Concerning this clone itself: A read error may account for a junction end that differs from germline. The chain combines TRBV20-1 with TRBJ2-4; 9 positions match TRBD2. CDR3 length: 9 amino acids. CDR1 is DFQATT and CDR2 is SNEGSKA in the germline V gene (reference sequence). This chain's CDR3 is CKSSGRGPF. CDR3 DNA: TGCAAGAGTAGCGGGAGAGGTCCCTTC.

The CDR3, as DNA: TGTGCCAGCAGCGGAGGAGTCGGGGGACGGGGAGAGACCCAGTACTTC. Encoded protein: CASSGGVGGRGETQYF. The chain recombines TRBV9 with TRBJ2-5; tentative D call: TRBD2 (6 bases). Germline CDR1 and CDR2: SGDLS and YYNGEE. The length of the CDR3 is 16 residues. The V end was cut by 3 bases, the J end by 4 bases, with 19 bases between. The variable domain in full, completed from reference TRBV9 and TRBJ2-5, reads DSGVTQTPKHLITATGQRVTLRCSPRSGDLSVYWYQQSLDQGLQFLIQYYNGEERAKGNILERFSAQQFPDLHSELNLSSLELGDSALYFCASSGGVGGRGETQYFGPGTRLLVL.

This sequence joins TRBV7-9 and TRBJ1-1; weak D call: TRBD1 (6 bases). Per the germline V gene, CDR1 is SEHNR and CDR2 is FQNEAQ (reference sequence). V was shortened by 2 bases and J by 2 bases, with 12 bases between the two germline ends. The CDR3 covers 15 residues. The CDR3 nucleotides read TGTGCCAGCAGCTTACTGGACAGACAAAACACTGAAGCTTTCTTT. Encoded protein: CASSLLDRQNTEAFF.

The chain employs TRBV27 and TRBJ2-5; possibly TRBD2 for D (5 bases). The CDR3 runs 15 residues. Trimming removed 5 bases from V and 4 bases from J, with 17 bases in between. The germline gives CDR1 MNHEY, CDR2 SMNVEV (reference sequence). In DNA, the CDR3 is TGTGCCAGCAGTACAAGACGGGGTGGAGCAGAGACCCAGTACTTC. It translates to CASSTRRGGAETQYF.

There are a few counts of this clone. This chain links TRBV11-3 with TRBJ2-5; TRBD2 aligns across 8 bases. CDR1 SGHNT and CDR2 YENEEA come from the germline V gene. This CDR3 is built from 13 residues. V was clipped by 5 bases and J by 5 bases; unmatched bases: 4. CDR3 amino acids: CASSRTSPETQYF. DNA for the CDR3: TGTGCCAGCAGCAGGACTAGCCCCGAGACCCAGTACTTC.

There are a few counts of this clone. The chain is built from TRBV5-1 and TRBJ2-3; D unclear. The germline CDR1 and CDR2 sequences are SGHRS and YFSETQ. The CDR3 extends over 13 amino acids. Trimming took off 3 bases at V and 2 bases at J, with 7 bases between the two ends. CDR3 sequence (DNA): TGCGCCAGCAGCTCTCCCTCCACAGATACGCAGTATTTT. The encoded protein is CASSSPSTDTQYF.

CDR3 amino acids: CASSGSGLAMDEQFF. In DNA form, the CDR3 reads TGCGCCAGCAGTGGATCGGGACTAGCGATGGATGAGCAGTTCTTC. This sequence joins TRBV10-1 and TRBJ2-1, with 10 nucleotides matching TRBD2. The CDR3 length is 15 residues. Germline-derived CDR1 and CDR2 are WNHNN and SYGVQD (reference sequence). V lost 4 bases and J lost 8; bases outside the gene matches: 8.

The chain combines TRBV21-1 with TRBJ1-2; no check of the table's D call, TRBD1, against the DNA was made. TRBV21-1 is listed as a pseudogene. This CDR3 contains 15 residues. The CDR3 sequence: CASSSPGQANYGYTF. The DNA of the CDR3 is TGTGCCAGCAGCTCCCCGGGACAGGCTAACTATGGCTACACCTTC.

The CDR3 region is CASSPPRTGNYGYTF. The CDR3 DNA reads TGTGCCAGCAGCCCCCCACGGACAGGAAACTATGGCTACACCTTC. This rearrangement joins TRBV7-9 to TRBJ1-2; 7 bases match TRBD1. The CDR3 runs to 15 residues. Germline V gives CDR1 SEHNR, CDR2 FQNEAQ (reference sequence). After removal of 5 bases from V and 2 bases from J, the junction contained 8 bases not matched to a gene.

The chain uses TRBV5-1 and TRBJ2-1; 9 bases align to TRBD1. CDR3 length: 16 amino acids. The germline CDR1 and CDR2 sequences are SGHRS and YFSETQ. Trimming at V came to 2 bases and at J to 3 bases, leaving 6 bases not matched to a gene. DNA of the CDR3: TGCGCCAGCAGCTTAGGGACAGGGCGACTCTACAATGAGCAGTTCTTC. Amino acids: CASSLGTGRLYNEQFF.

This clone was seen only a few times. CDR3 in amino acids: CASSHHITGQQPQHF. The CDR3 bases are TGCGCCAGCAGCCATCATATAACAGGGCAACAACCCCAGCATTTT. The genes are TRBV4-1 and TRBJ1-5; TRBD1 might be the D (6 bases). The CDR3 has 15 residues. Per the germline V gene, CDR1 is MGHRA and CDR2 is YSYEKL. With 3 bases removed from V and 10 bases from J, the gap between germline ends came to 19 bases.

The table lists this clone with a few counts. The rearrangement uses TRBV18 and TRBJ2-1; D unresolved. Deletions cut 6 bases from V and 3 bases from J, with 15 bases between. CDR3 length equals 15 residues. Germline loops: CDR1 KGHSH, CDR2 LQKENI. CDR3 coding DNA: TGTGCCAGCTCTCTCCGTTCTACAGACTACAATGAGCAGTTCTTC. Amino acid sequence: CASSLRSTDYNEQFF.

The V call is TRBV5-4, the J call TRBJ2-2; no reliable D call. CDR3 length: 16 residues. Germline loops: CDR1 SGHNT, CDR2 YYREEE (reference sequence). Trimming removed 4 bases at V and 2 bases at J, with 15 bases between. CDR3 region: CASSPGWRFNTGELFF. DNA for the CDR3: TGTGCCAGCAGCCCTGGGTGGCGGTTTAACACCGGGGAGCTGTTTTTT.

The gene calls are TRBV29-1 and TRBJ1-1; the D is unclear. This CDR3 comprises 12 residues. Trimming took 4 bases from V and 0 from J, leaving 6 bases between them. Germline CDR1 reads SQVTM; CDR2 reads ANQGSEA. CDR3: CSVVSVNTEAFF. DNA for the CDR3: TGCAGCGTTGTATCAGTGAACACTGAAGCTTTCTTT.

The J gene is TRBJ2-1, the V gene TRBV6-6, with D unresolved. This CDR3 is built from 13 residues. V lost 4 bases, J lost 9 bases, and 13 bases lay in between. Germline CDR1 MNHNY, CDR2 SVGAGI (reference sequence). The CDR3 nucleotides are TGTGCCAGCAGTTCCCTAGAGGTCGGTGAGCAGTTCTTC. It encodes CASSSLEVGEQFF.

The DNA of the CDR3 is TGTGCCAGCAGGGGACTAGCGGGATCAGATACGCAGTATTTT. This encodes CASRGLAGSDTQYF. This rearrangement joins TRBV6-5 to TRBJ2-3, with 13 bases lining up with TRBD2. This CDR3 has 14 amino acids. Germline CDR1 reads MNHEY; CDR2 reads SVGAGI. The junction had 1 base not matched to a gene; V was cut back by 6 bases and J by 4 bases.

This clone showed up just a few times. This chain uses TRBV25-1 with TRBJ2-7; a weak D match, TRBD2 (6 bases). The CDR3 length is 15 residues. The germline V gene has CDR1 MGHDK and CDR2 SYGVNS. Trimming left V 3 bases short and J 3 bases short, with 15 bases between. CDR3 sequence reads: CASSDPRGSVYEQYF. As DNA, the CDR3 is TGTGCCAGCAGTGACCCCCGGGGGTCAGTCTACGAGCAGTACTTC.

This sequence joins TRBV9 and TRBJ2-2, with TRBD2 as a possible D gene (6 bases). The CDR3 runs 15 residues. V lost 0 bases and J lost 3, with 9 bases in between. Germline V CDR1 and CDR2: SGDLS, YYNGEE. CDR3 DNA: TGTGCCAGCAGCGTAGCGGGAGCCCACACCGGGGAGCTGTTTTTT. It is translated as CASSVAGAHTGELFF. The full variable domain, with the rest looked up from reference TRBV9 and TRBJ2-2, is DSGVTQTPKHLITATGQRVTLRCSPRSGDLSVYWYQQSLDQGLQFLIQYYNGEERAKGNILERFSAQQFPDLHSELNLSSLELGDSALYFCASSVAGAHTGELFFGEGSRLTVL.

This clone was observed once. V usage is TRBV28 and J usage is TRBJ2-7, with TRBD2 identical over 7 bases. The junction had 2 bases not matched to a gene; V was cut back by 3 bases and J by 0 bases. This CDR3 region has 14 residues. The germline V gene encodes CDR1 MDHEN and CDR2 SYDVKM. CDR3 residues: CASSLIAGSYEQYF. The DNA for the CDR3 is TGTGCCAGCAGTTTGATAGCGGGCTCCTACGAGCAGTACTTC.

The chain has TRBV5-4 and TRBJ2-7, with D perhaps matching TRBD2 (6 bases). Germline loops: CDR1 SGHNT, CDR2 YYREEE (reference sequence). CDR3 size: 16 residues. The V end lost 0 bases, the J end lost 0 bases, and 13 bases lay between the germline ends. The CDR3 loop reads CASSLGRDPSSYEQYF. Written as DNA, the CDR3 is TGTGCCAGCAGCTTGGGGAGGGACCCAAGCTCCTACGAGCAGTACTTC.

A few counts support this clone. This chain connects TRBV5-1 to TRBJ2-3; D may be TRBD1 (5 bases). The CDR3 spans 16 residues. CDR1 is SGHRS and CDR2 is YFSETQ in the germline V gene. V was pared by 4 bases and J by 2 bases, with 17 bases between. Here the CDR3 DNA reads TGCGCCAGCAGCCCGTACAGGCCCTTTACCACAGATACGCAGTATTTT. Encoded protein: CASSPYRPFTTDTQYF.

The genes are TRBV6-1 and TRBJ1-4; D is ambiguous. Germline assignment: CDR1 MNHNS and CDR2 SASEGT. The CDR3 extends over 14 amino acids. V lost 6 bases, J lost 6 bases, and 14 bases lay in between. DNA for the CDR3: TGTGCCAGCAGGGGTTATCACGGAGATGAAAAACTGTTTTTT. Its protein is CASRGYHGDEKLFF.

The CDR3 bases are TGCAGCGTTGGATTTTCAGGTTATGAAGCTTTCTTT. Its protein is CSVGFSGYEAFF. This chain joins TRBV29-1 and TRBJ1-1; D gene uncertain. The V end lost 4 bases, the J end lost 7 bases, and 13 bases lay between the germline ends. CDR1 and CDR2 (germline): SQVTM, ANQGSEA. This CDR3 has 12 residues. The variable domain in full, with the rest retrieved from reference TRBV29-1 and TRBJ1-1, is SAVISQKPSRDICQRGTSLTIQCQVDSQVTMMFWYRQQPGQSLTLIATANQGSEATYESGFVIDKFPISRPNLTFSTLTVSNMSPEDSSIYLCSVGFSGYEAFFGQGTRLTVV.